These 23 T cell receptor beta chains were sequenced from one sample in a study of cytomegalovirus exposure and HLA in healthy donors. Researchers ran the PCR with 60 Vbeta and 13 Jbeta primers. Profiled with immunoSEQ multiplex PCR; TCRdb holds only in-frame clones, not every one. The sample lists around 150,000 clones, around 79% seen once, with about 4% in the top ten. The sample comprised PBMCs. The receptors originated from a human donor in good health.

This sequence joins TRBV30 and TRBJ1-5; no definite D call. This CDR3 contains 15 residues. Trimming stripped 2 bases from V and 2 bases from J, with 13 bases between. The germline V gene encodes CDR1 GTSNPN and CDR2 SVGIG (reference sequence). The CDR3 reads CAWSLSARGNQPQHF. CDR3 in DNA: TGTGCCTGGAGTTTGTCGGCCCGGGGCAATCAGCCCCAGCATTTT.

The J gene is TRBJ2-5, the V gene TRBV18, with 8 positions matching TRBD1. The CDR3 consists of 15 residues. Trimming removed 3 bases from V and 1 base from J; junction bases left unmatched: 4. Germline V gene data show CDR1 as KGHSH and CDR2 as LQKENI. CDR3 sequence reads: CASSPPGTGQETQYF. The CDR3 nucleotides are TGTGCCAGCTCACCGCCCGGGACAGGCCAAGAGACCCAGTACTTC. The full variable domain, rest sourced from reference TRBV18 and TRBJ2-5, is NAGVMQNPRHLVRRRGQEARLRCSPMKGHSHVYWYRQLPEEGLKFMVYLQKENIIDESGMPKERFSAEFPKEGPSILRIQQVVRGDSAAYFCASSPPGTGQETQYFGPGTRLLVL.

This chain connects TRBV10-1 to TRBJ2-7, with TRBD2 as a possible D gene (5 bases). V lost 2 bases to trimming and J lost 1 base, with 9 bases between them. The CDR3 has 14 amino acids. Germline-derived CDR1 and CDR2 are WNHNN and SYGVQD (reference sequence). The CDR3 DNA follows: TGCGCCAGCAGTGAGAGCGGCAGATCCTACGAGCAGTACTTC. This translates into CASSESGRSYEQYF.

In its sample, this clone was seen a few times. The J gene is TRBJ2-7, the V gene TRBV18; 8 nucleotides align to TRBD2. CDR1 and CDR2 from the germline V gene are KGHSH and LQKENI. The V and J ends lost 5 bases and 3 bases, in that order; junction bases with no gene match: 12. The CDR3 is 16 amino acids. The CDR3: CASSTTVSGGGYEQYF. The CDR3 DNA sequence: TGTGCCAGCTCAACCACCGTGTCGGGGGGGGGCTACGAGCAGTACTTC.

The rearrangement joins TRBV5-1 to TRBJ2-2; 7 bases fit TRBD1. Germline V lookup: CDR1 SGHRS, CDR2 YFSETQ. The J segment lost 6 bases and the V segment lost 4 bases, leaving 6 bases of the junction unmatched. The CDR3 is made up of 14 amino acids. The CDR3 sequence is CASSPIQGAGELFF. DNA for the CDR3: TGCGCCAGCAGCCCCATCCAGGGGGCCGGGGAGCTGTTTTTT.

V usage is TRBV6-5 and J usage is TRBJ1-6, with D uncertain. This CDR3 contains 16 residues. CDR1 is MNHEY and CDR2 is SVGAGI in the germline V gene. Trimming pared 1 base from V and 6 bases from J, leaving 13 bases between. This chain's CDR3 is CASSYFSPGSNSPLHF. CDR3 coding DNA: TGTGCCAGCAGTTACTTTTCACCGGGATCTAATTCACCCCTCCACTTT.

The gene calls are TRBV2 and TRBJ2-4; no clear D. The CDR3 is 13 amino acids. The ends were cut back, 4 bases at V and 0 bases at J, with 4 bases in the middle. CDR1 is SNHLY, CDR2 FYNNEI, per germline. In nucleotides, the CDR3 is TGTGCCAGCAGTGGACTAGCCAAAAACATTCAGTACTTC. Translating it yields CASSGLAKNIQYF.

CDR3: CASRAGPITDTQYF. The CDR3 nucleotides read TGTGCCAGCAGGGCGGGACCAATCACAGATACGCAGTATTTT. The V gene is TRBV6-1, the J gene TRBJ2-3; weak D call: TRBD2 (6 bases). This CDR3 is 14 amino acids long. V lost 6 bases and J 2 bases, leaving 12 bases between the germline ends. Germline assignment: CDR1 MNHNS and CDR2 SASEGT.

The chain carries TRBV19 and TRBJ1-1; no firm D call. Germline V gene lookup returns CDR1 LNHDA and CDR2 SQIVND (reference sequence). The CDR3 loop spans 14 amino acids. The V gene lost 4 bases and the J gene lost 3 bases, with 12 bases spanning the gap. In DNA form, the CDR3 reads TGTGCCAGTAGTACCACTTCGAGGGACACTGAAGCTTTCTTT. Protein sequence: CASSTTSRDTEAFF.

This chain links TRBV5-1 with TRBJ2-5, with a possible D match to TRBD1 (6 bases). Germline V gene lookup returns CDR1 SGHRS and CDR2 YFSETQ. CDR3 size: 14 residues. V was shortened by 4 bases and J by 5 bases, with 15 bases between the two germline ends. For the CDR3, the DNA is TGCGCCAGCAGCGCAAGGGACACAGGGGAGACCCAGTACTTC. Its protein is CASSARDTGETQYF.

The CDR3 sequence is CASRPTGTGLNEQFF. As DNA, the CDR3 is TGTGCCAGCAGACCCACCGGGACAGGCCTCAATGAGCAGTTCTTC. This sequence joins TRBV27 and TRBJ2-1; TRBD1 matches 8 bases. The ends lost 6 bases at V and 6 bases at J; junction bases unmatched: 10. The germline CDR1 and CDR2 sequences are MNHEY and SMNVEV (reference sequence). CDR3 size: 15 residues.

This clone was observed a single time. This chain joins TRBV2 and TRBJ2-7, with D possibly being TRBD2 (5 bases). Trimming shortened V by 6 bases and J by 6 bases, and 18 bases separated the two germline ends. The CDR3 extends over 14 amino acids. The germline CDR1 and CDR2 sequences are SNHLY and FYNNEI. In DNA, the CDR3 is TGTGCCAGCAGCGCACTCGGTGCAGGAGGCGAGCAGTACTTC. This sequence encodes CASSALGAGGEQYF.

The genes are TRBV7-2 and TRBJ2-1, with 9 bases aligning to TRBD2. CDR1 and CDR2 (germline): SGHTA, FQGNSA. CDR3 length: 15 amino acids. The V gene end was trimmed by 8 bases and the J gene end by 8 bases; junction bases not matched to a gene: 13. In DNA form, the CDR3 reads TGTGCCAGCCGGAACAAGGGACTAGCAGTCCATGAGCAGTTCTTC. This codes for CASRNKGLAVHEQFF.

The chain joins TRBV19 to TRBJ2-3, with D unresolved. The CDR3 totals 15 residues. Trimming stripped 6 bases from V and 0 bases from J, with 13 bases between. Germline lookup yields CDR1 LNHDA and CDR2 SQIVND (reference sequence). CDR3 coding DNA: TGTGCCAGTAGCCCACGGGTTTACAGCACAGATACGCAGTATTTT. It yields the protein CASSPRVYSTDTQYF.

DNA for the CDR3: TGTGCCAGTAGTCCCGGACGGGACTACACCTTC. Protein: CASSPGRDYTF. The chain carries TRBV19 and TRBJ1-2, with D unresolved. V lost 5 bases and J lost 10, with 11 bases in between. CDR3 length: 11 amino acids. Germline values: CDR1 LNHDA, CDR2 SQIVND (reference sequence).

A note on this clone: Other DNA sequences within the sample encode an identical CDR3. This rearrangement joins TRBV19 to TRBJ1-5, with TRBD1 matching 7 bases. The ends lost 5 bases at V and 4 bases at J; junction bases unmatched: 5. CDR1 is LNHDA and CDR2 is SQIVND in the germline V gene (reference sequence). This CDR3 has 14 amino acids. CDR3 nucleotide sequence: TGTGCCAGTAGTCCGGGACAGAAGAATCAGCCCCAGCATTTT. Protein product: CASSPGQKNQPQHF.

The chain joins TRBV2 to TRBJ1-2; 7 bases map to TRBD1. Germline trimming cut 3 bases from V and 5 bases from J; bases unmatched to any gene: 9. Germline loops: CDR1 SNHLY, CDR2 FYNNEI. This CDR3 spans 15 amino acids. CDR3 protein: CASSDNRGIGYGYTF. CDR3 DNA: TGTGCCAGCAGTGATAACAGGGGAATAGGGTATGGCTACACCTTC.

The CDR3 spells CATNQGLTNTEAFF. The CDR3 nucleotides are TGTGCCACCAACCAGGGTCTTACGAACACTGAAGCTTTCTTT. The chain links TRBV15 to TRBJ1-1, with D tentatively TRBD1 (5 bases). The V gene's germline CDR1 is LNHNV and CDR2 YYDKDF (reference sequence). This CDR3 is 14 amino acids long. The V and J ends lost 7 bases and 1 base respectively, with 13 bases between them.

Of note for this clone: Other DNA sequences in the same sample also yield this CDR3. The V call is TRBV30, the J call TRBJ1-2; D call uncertain. This CDR3 spans 11 amino acids. Looked up from germline, CDR1 is GTSNPN and CDR2 is SVGIG (reference sequence). The V and J ends lost 4 bases and 3 bases respectively, with 6 bases between them. The CDR3 DNA reads TGTGCCTGGAAGAGAGACTATGGCTACACCTTC. Protein: CAWKRDYGYTF. The full variable domain, completed using reference TRBV30 and TRBJ1-2, is SQTIHQWPATLVQPVGSPLSLECTVEGTSNPNLYWYRQAAGRGLQLLFYSVGIGQISSEVPQNLSASRPQDRQFILSSKKLLLSDSGFYLCAWKRDYGYTFGSGTRLTVV.

J is TRBJ1-1 and V is TRBV7-8; perhaps TRBD1 as D (5 bases). Germline loops: CDR1 SGHVS, CDR2 FQNEAQ. The ends were cut back, 5 bases at V and 1 base at J, with 20 bases in the middle. This CDR3 spans 17 amino acids. CDR3 nucleotides: TGTGCCAGCAGCCTCTCACTGTCAGGACACCCGAACACTGAAGCTTTCTTT. Its protein product is CASSLSLSGHPNTEAFF.

V and J are TRBV11-3 and TRBJ1-1; the match to TRBD1 covers 7 bases. Germline V gene sequence: CDR1 SGHNT, CDR2 YENEEA. With V trimmed by 5 bases and J by 7 bases, 7 bases remained unmatched. This CDR3 spans 13 amino acids. The CDR3 DNA reads TGTGCCAGCAGCCCCGACCAGGGGGGTGAAGCTTTCTTT. It specifies CASSPDQGGEAFF.

CDR3 in amino acids: CASSFWGRSVETQYF. The DNA of the CDR3 is TGTGCCAGCAGTTTTTGGGGCAGGAGCGTCGAGACCCAGTACTTC. V and J are TRBV28 and TRBJ2-5; maybe TRBD1 (5 bases). The ends were cut back, 3 bases at V and 5 bases at J, with 16 bases in the middle. Germline V gives CDR1 MDHEN, CDR2 SYDVKM. The CDR3 has 15 amino acids.

V is TRBV9 and J is TRBJ2-5; 9 bases are shared with TRBD2. Trimming at V came to 0 bases and at J to 5 bases, leaving 8 bases not matched to a gene. This CDR3 is built from 16 residues. Germline CDR1 and CDR2: SGDLS and YYNGEE. This CDR3 is CASSVEGKREEETQYF. CDR3 in DNA: TGTGCCAGCAGCGTAGAAGGGAAGCGGGAGGAGGAGACCCAGTACTTC.